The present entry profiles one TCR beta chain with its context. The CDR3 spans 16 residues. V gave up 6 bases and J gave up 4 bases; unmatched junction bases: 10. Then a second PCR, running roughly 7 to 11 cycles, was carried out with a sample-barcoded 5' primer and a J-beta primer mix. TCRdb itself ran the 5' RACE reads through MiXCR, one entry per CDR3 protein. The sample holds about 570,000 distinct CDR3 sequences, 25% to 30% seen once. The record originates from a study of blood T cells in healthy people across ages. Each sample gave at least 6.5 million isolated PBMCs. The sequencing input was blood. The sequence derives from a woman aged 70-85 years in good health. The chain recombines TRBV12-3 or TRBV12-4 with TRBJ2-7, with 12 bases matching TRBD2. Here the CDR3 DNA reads TGTGCCAGCAGCGCAACTCTAGCGGGAGGGCTTTACGAGCAGTACTTC. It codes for CASSATLAGGLYEQYF.